The following is a T cell receptor beta chain sequence with its context. Its specificity is unknown. The sample belongs to a study of monozygotic twins with inflammatory bowel disease. Study results and caveats: IBD patients displayed reduced TCRbeta diversity (inverse Simpson) when set against healthy co-twins. Resolution of different T cell subtypes was not achieved. For repertoire similarity, concordant twins did not differ from discordant twins, possibly because power was limited.

Template switching added UMIs carrying a 6-nucleotide sample barcode. Reprocessing the 5' RACE reads, TCRdb reports a single entry for every CDR3 protein and omits DNA. The listing contains 350,000 to 400,000 distinct CDR3 sequences. CDR3 length: 14 residues. Germline CDR1 is MNHEY and CDR2 is SMNVEV (reference sequence). Sequencing was carried out using blood. The chain couples TRBV27 to TRBJ2-7; the D gene TCRdb calls, TRBD1, cannot be checked with no DNA. The TCR was taken from a human donor with ulcerative colitis or Crohn's disease, or a healthy co-twin of an affected twin (not recorded which). CDR3 loop: CASSPNRGLDEQYF.